These 11 T cell receptor beta chains originate from one sample sequenced in a study of T cell changes during pregnancy in multiple sclerosis. The protocol was immunoSEQ multiplex PCR, while the TCRdb copy is restricted to in-frame clones and leaves out a portion. The repertoire has under 120,000 clones, approximately 90% of them found once; the top ten carry about 3%. The sample here was peripheral blood, taken after pregnancy. These receptors were taken from a female donor with multiple sclerosis, enrolled in a pregnancy study.

The chain combines TRBV4-1 with TRBJ2-1, with 9 nucleotides matching TRBD2. The V and J ends lost 2 bases and 7 bases, in that order; junction bases with no gene match: 15. The germline V gene encodes CDR1 MGHRA and CDR2 YSYEKL. The CDR3 is 18 amino acids. The CDR3 sequence: CASSQRPGTSSLGNEQFF. CDR3 coding DNA: TGCGCCAGCAGCCAACGACCCGGGACTAGCTCCCTTGGGAATGAGCAGTTCTTC.

Details on this clone: The junction differs from germline at one of its ends, possibly a read error. The CDR3 DNA sequence: TGTGTCAGTGGCGACGGGGGGGCAGGCTATGGCTACACCTTC. It is translated as CVSGDGGAGYGYTF. V usage is TRBV19 and J usage is TRBJ1-2, with D tentatively TRBD1 (6 bases). The CDR3 totals 14 residues. Germline CDR1 reads LNHDA; CDR2 reads SQIVND (reference sequence).

The gene calls are TRBV2 and TRBJ2-3; 12 bases map to TRBD2. Germline CDR1 and CDR2: SNHLY and FYNNEI. The CDR3 extends over 16 amino acids. V shed 7 bases, J shed 2 bases, and the junction held 7 bases outside the gene matches. CDR3 in amino acids: CASTKTSGGTTDTQYF. The CDR3 region has the DNA TGTGCCAGCACTAAGACTAGCGGGGGAACCACAGATACGCAGTATTTT.

The rearrangement uses TRBV29-1 and TRBJ1-1; D uncertain. Germline CDR1 reads SQVTM; CDR2 reads ANQGSEA. Trimming cost V 4 bases and J 0 bases, with 9 bases left between them. The CDR3 loop spans 13 amino acids. CDR3 nucleotide sequence: TGCAGCGTTGTAAGCTCGATGAACACTGAAGCTTTCTTT. It translates to CSVVSSMNTEAFF.

The rearrangement links TRBV29-1 to TRBJ2-1; possibly TRBD1 for D (6 bases). Looked up from germline, CDR1 is SQVTM and CDR2 is ANQGSEA. V lost 5 bases to trimming and J lost 3 bases, with 8 bases between them. The CDR3 length is 12 residues. The CDR3 bases are TGCAGCGTTCGGACAGACTACAATGAGCAGTTCTTC. Translated, it gives CSVRTDYNEQFF.

The rearrangement joins TRBV10-2 to TRBJ2-2; unclear D gene. The CDR3 totals 13 residues. The V gene's germline CDR1 is WSHSY and CDR2 SAAADI. Trimming stripped 3 bases from V and 4 bases from J, with 6 bases between. The CDR3 loop reads CASSEQPTGELFF. The CDR3 DNA reads as TGCGCCAGCAGTGAACAGCCCACCGGGGAGCTGTTTTTT.

The V and J genes are TRBV5-1 and TRBJ2-3; TRBD2 matches 8 bases. This CDR3 is built from 14 residues. Per the germline V gene, CDR1 is SGHRS and CDR2 is YFSETQ. After removal of 7 bases from V and 2 bases from J, the junction contained 6 bases not matched to a gene. In nucleotides, the CDR3 is TGCGCCAGCGTATCGGGGGGGCCCACAGATACGCAGTATTTT. Protein product: CASVSGGPTDTQYF.

This sequence joins TRBV2 and TRBJ2-7; D gene uncertain. Germline V CDR1 and CDR2: SNHLY, FYNNEI. This CDR3 comprises 13 residues. The germline V and J ends were trimmed by 4 bases and 2 bases, with 9 bases remaining between them. The CDR3 DNA reads TGTGCCAGCAGTGGTCAGAATACCTACGAGCAGTACTTC. This translates into CASSGQNTYEQYF.

The chain joins TRBV7-9 to TRBJ2-5, with TRBD2 matching over 8 bases. V dropped 4 bases and J dropped 4; count of bases not matched to a gene: 8. The CDR3 is 15 amino acids. Germline V gene lookup returns CDR1 SEHNR and CDR2 FQNEAQ (reference sequence). The CDR3 DNA is TGTGCCAGCAGCTCCCCGGGACTAGACCCAGAGACCCAGTACTTC. It codes for CASSSPGLDPETQYF.

The rearrangement joins TRBV6-1 to TRBJ1-6; D not resolved. This CDR3 spans 15 amino acids. CDR1 is MNHNS, CDR2 SASEGT, per germline. The V and J ends lost 3 bases and 5 bases respectively, with 11 bases between them. The CDR3: CASSDSPSNNSPLHF. CDR3 DNA: TGTGCCAGCAGTGACTCCCCCTCTAATAATTCACCCCTCCACTTT.

This chain links TRBV13 with TRBJ2-7, with 7 bases aligning to TRBD2. The CDR3 contains 15 residues. The V gene end was trimmed by 0 bases and the J gene end by 1 base; junction bases not matched to a gene: 3. Germline loops: CDR1 PRHDT, CDR2 FYEKMQ (reference sequence). The DNA of the CDR3 is TGTGCCAGCAGCTTAGGGGGGGAGGGGTCCTACGAGCAGTACTTC. Translating gives CASSLGGEGSYEQYF.